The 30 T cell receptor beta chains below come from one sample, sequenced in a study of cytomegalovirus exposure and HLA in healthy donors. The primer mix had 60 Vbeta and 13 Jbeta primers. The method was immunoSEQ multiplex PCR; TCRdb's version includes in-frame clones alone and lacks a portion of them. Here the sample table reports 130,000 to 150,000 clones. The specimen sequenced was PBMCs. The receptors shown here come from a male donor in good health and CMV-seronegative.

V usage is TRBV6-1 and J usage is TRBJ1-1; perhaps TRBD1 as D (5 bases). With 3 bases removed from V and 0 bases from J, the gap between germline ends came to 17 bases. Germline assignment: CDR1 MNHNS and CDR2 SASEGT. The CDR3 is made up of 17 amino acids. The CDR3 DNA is TGTGCCAGCAGTGAGGGGGGATGGTCCTTCATGAACACTGAAGCTTTCTTT. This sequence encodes CASSEGGWSFMNTEAFF.

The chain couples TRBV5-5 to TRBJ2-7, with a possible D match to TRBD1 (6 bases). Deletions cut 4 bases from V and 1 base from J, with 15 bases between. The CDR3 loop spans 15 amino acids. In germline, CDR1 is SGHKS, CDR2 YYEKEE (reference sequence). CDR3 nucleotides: TGTGCCAGCAGCCTCAGGGGCCTAATGTCCTACGAGCAGTACTTC. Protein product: CASSLRGLMSYEQYF.

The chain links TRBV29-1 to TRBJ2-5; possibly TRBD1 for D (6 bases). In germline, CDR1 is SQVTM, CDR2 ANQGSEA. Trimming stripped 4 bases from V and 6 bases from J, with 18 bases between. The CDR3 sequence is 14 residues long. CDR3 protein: CSVGMLGTSKTQYF. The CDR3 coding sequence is TGCAGCGTTGGTATGCTCGGGACATCGAAGACCCAGTACTTC.

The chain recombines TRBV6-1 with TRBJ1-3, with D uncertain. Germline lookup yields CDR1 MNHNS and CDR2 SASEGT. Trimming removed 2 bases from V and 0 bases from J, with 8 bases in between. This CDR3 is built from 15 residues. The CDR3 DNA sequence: TGTGCCAGCAGTGAATTAGCAAGCTCTGGAAACACCATATATTTT. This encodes CASSELASSGNTIYF.

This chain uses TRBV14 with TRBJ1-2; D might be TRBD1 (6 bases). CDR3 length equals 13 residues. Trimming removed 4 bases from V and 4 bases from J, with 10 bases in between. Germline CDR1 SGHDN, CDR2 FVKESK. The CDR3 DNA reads TGTGCCAGCAGCCTTGGACAGAGCTATGGCTACACCTTC. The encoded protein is CASSLGQSYGYTF.

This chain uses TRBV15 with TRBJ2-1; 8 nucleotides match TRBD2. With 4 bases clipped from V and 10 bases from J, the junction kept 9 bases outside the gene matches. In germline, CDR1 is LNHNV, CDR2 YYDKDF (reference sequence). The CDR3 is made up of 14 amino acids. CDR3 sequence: CATSTGLAGSEQFF. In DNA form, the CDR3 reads TGTGCCACCAGCACTGGACTAGCCGGATCCGAGCAGTTCTTC. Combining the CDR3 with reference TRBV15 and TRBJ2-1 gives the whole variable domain DAMVIQNPRYQVTQFGKPVTLSCSQTLNHNVMYWYQQKSSQAPKLLFHYYDKDFNNEADTPDNFQSRRPNTSFCFLDIRSPGLGDTAMYLCATSTGLAGSEQFFGPGTRLTVL.

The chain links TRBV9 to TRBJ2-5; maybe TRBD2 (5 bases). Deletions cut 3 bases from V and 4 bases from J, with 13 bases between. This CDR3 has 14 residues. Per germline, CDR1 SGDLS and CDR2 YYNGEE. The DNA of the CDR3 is TGTGCCAGCAGCGCCTCCCCAGGACTAGAGACCCAGTACTTC. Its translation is CASSASPGLETQYF.

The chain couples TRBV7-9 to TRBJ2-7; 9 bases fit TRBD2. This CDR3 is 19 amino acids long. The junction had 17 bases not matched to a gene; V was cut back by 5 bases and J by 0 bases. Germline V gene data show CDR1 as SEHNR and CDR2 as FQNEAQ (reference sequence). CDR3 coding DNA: TGTGCCAGCAGCGGCGTGGGAGCGGGAGGCCCAATCAGCTCCTACGAGCAGTACTTC. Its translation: CASSGVGAGGPISSYEQYF.

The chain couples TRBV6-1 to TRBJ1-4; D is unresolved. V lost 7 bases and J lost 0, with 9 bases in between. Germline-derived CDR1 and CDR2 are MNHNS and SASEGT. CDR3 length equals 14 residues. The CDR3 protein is CASKPGATNEKLFF. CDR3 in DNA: TGTGCCAGCAAACCGGGTGCAACTAATGAAAAACTGTTTTTT.

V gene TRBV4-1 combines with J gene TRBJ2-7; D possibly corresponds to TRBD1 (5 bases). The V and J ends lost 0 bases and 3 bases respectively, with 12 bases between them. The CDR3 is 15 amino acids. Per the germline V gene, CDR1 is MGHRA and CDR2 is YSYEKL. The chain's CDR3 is CASSQEQGQSYEQYF. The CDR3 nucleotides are TGCGCCAGCAGCCAAGAGCAGGGCCAGAGCTACGAGCAGTACTTC.

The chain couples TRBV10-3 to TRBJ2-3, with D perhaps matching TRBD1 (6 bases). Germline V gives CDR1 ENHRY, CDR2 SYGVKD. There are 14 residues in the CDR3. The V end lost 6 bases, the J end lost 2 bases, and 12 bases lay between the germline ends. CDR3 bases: TGTGCCATCAGCCGGGACACGTCCACAGATACGCAGTATTTT. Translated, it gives CAISRDTSTDTQYF.

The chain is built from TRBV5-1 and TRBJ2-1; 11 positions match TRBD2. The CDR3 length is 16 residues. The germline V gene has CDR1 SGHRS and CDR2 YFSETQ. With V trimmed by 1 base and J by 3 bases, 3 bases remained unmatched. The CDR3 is CASSLPTSGSYNEQFF. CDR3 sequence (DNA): TGCGCCAGCAGCTTGCCAACTAGCGGGAGCTACAATGAGCAGTTCTTC. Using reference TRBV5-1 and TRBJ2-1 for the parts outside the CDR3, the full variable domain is KAGVTQTPRYLIKTRGQQVTLSCSPISGHRSVSWYQQTPGQGLQFLFEYFSETQRNKGNFPGRFSGRQFSNSRSEMNVSTLELGDSALYLCASSLPTSGSYNEQFFGPGTRLTVL.

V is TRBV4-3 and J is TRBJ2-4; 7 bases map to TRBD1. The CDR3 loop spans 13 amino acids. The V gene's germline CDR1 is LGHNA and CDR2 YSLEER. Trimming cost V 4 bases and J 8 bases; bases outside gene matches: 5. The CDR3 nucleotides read TGCGCCAGCAGCCCCTACCAGGGGGACATTCAGTACTTC. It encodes CASSPYQGDIQYF.

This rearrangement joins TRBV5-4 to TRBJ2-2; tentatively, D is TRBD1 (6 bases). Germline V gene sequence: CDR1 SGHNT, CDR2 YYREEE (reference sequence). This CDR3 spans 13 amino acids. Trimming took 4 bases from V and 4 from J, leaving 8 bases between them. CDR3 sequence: CASSRGGTGELFF. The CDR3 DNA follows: TGTGCCAGCAGCCGAGGGGGCACCGGGGAGCTGTTTTTT.

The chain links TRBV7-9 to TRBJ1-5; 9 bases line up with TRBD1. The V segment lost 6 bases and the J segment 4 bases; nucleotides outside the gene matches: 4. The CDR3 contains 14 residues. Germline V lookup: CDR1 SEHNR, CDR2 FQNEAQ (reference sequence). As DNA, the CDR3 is TGTGCCAGCAGTATTGGACAGGGGAATCAGCCCCAGCATTTT. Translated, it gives CASSIGQGNQPQHF.

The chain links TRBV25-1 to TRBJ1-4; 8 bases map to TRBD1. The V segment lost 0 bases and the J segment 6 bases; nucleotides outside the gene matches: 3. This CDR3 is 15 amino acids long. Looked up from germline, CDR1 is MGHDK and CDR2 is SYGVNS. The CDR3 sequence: CASSEYTGGHEKLFF. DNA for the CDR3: TGTGCCAGCAGTGAATATACAGGGGGTCATGAAAAACTGTTTTTT.

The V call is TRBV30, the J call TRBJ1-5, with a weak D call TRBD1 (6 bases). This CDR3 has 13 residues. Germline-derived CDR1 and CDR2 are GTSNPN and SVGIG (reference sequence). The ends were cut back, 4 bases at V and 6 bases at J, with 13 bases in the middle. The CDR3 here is CAWNTGFAQPQHF. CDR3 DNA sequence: TGTGCCTGGAACACAGGGTTTGCTCAGCCCCAGCATTTT.

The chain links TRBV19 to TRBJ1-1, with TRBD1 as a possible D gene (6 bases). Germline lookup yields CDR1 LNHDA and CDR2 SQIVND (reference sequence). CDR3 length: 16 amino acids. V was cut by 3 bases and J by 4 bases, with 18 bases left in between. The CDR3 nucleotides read TGTGCCAGTAGTATTGGTTTCTCGGGACAAGGCACTGAAGCTTTCTTT. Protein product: CASSIGFSGQGTEAFF.

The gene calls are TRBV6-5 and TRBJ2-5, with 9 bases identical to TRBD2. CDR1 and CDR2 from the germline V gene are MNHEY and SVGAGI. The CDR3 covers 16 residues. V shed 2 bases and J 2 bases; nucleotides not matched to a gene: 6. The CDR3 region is CASSYGLAGDQETQYF. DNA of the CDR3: TGTGCCAGCAGTTACGGTTTAGCGGGGGATCAAGAGACCCAGTACTTC.

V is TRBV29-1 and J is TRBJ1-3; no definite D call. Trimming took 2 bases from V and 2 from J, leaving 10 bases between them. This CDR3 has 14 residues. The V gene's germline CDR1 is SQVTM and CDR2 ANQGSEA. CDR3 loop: CSVELGETGNTIYF. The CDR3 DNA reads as TGCAGCGTTGAACTGGGAGAGACTGGAAACACCATATATTTT.

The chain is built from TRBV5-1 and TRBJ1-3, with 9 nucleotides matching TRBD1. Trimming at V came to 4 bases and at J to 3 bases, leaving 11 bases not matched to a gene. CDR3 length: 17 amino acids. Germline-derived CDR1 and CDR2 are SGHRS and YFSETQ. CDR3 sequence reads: CASSPRTGDLLGNTIYF. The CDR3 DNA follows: TGCGCCAGCAGCCCCCGGACAGGGGACCTTCTTGGAAACACCATATATTTT.

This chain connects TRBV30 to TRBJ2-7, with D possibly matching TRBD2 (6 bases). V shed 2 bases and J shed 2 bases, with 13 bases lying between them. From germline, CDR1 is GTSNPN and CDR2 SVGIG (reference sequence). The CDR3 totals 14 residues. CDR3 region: CAWSKEKRAYEQYF. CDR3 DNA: TGTGCCTGGAGTAAGGAAAAGCGGGCCTACGAGCAGTACTTC.

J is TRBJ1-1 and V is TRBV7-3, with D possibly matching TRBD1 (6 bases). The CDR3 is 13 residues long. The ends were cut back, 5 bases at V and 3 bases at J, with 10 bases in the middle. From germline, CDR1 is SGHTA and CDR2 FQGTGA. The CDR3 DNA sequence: TGTGCCAGCAGCAAACAGGGTTACACTGAAGCTTTCTTT. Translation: CASSKQGYTEAFF.

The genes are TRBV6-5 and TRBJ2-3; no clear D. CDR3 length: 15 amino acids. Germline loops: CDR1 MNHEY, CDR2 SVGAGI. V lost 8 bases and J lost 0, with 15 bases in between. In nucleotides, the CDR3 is TGTGCCAGCGGCAAAAGACCGACAAGCACAGATACGCAGTATTTT. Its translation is CASGKRPTSTDTQYF.

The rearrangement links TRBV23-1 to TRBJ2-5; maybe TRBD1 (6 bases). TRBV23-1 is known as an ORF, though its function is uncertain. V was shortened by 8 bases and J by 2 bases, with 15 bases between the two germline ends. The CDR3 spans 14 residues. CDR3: CASVTPGQQETQYF. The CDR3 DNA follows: TGCGCCAGCGTTACACCGGGACAACAAGAGACCCAGTACTTC.

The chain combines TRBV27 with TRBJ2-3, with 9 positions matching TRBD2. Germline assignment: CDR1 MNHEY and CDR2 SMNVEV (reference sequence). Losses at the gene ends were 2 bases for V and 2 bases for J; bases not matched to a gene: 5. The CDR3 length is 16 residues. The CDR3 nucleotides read TGTGCCAGCAGTTTAGGGACTAGCCCAAACACAGATACGCAGTATTTT. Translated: CASSLGTSPNTDTQYF.

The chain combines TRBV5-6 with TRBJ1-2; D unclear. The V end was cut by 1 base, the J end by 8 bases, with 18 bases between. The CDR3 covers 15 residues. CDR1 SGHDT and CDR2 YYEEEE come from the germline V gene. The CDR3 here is CASSLRPNSLWGYTF. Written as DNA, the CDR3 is TGTGCCAGCAGCTTGCGTCCAAACTCCCTATGGGGCTACACCTTC.

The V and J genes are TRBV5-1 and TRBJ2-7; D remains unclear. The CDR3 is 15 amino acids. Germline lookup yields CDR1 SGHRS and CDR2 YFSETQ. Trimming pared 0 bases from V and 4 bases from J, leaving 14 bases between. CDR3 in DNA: TGCGCCAGCAGCTTGGACAGCAATTCTTTATACGAGCAGTACTTC. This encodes CASSLDSNSLYEQYF.

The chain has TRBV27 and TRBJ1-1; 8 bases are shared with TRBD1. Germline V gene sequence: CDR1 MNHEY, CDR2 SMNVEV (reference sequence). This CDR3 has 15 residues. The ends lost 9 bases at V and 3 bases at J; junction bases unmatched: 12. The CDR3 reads CASRSLQGAYTEAFF. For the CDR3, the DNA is TGTGCCAGTCGGTCACTGCAGGGGGCGTACACTGAAGCTTTCTTT.

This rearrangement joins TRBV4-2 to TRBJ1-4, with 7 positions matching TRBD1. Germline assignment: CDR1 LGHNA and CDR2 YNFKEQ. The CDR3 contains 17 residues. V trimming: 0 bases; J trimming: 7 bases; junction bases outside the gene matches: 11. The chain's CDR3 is CASSQEGRGGASEKLFF. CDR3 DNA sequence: TGTGCCAGCAGCCAAGAAGGTCGAGGGGGCGCGAGTGAAAAACTGTTTTTT.